The 8 T cell receptor beta chains presented below share a single source sample, sequenced in a study of T cells after yellow fever vaccination. TCRdb used MiXCR to reprocess the 5' RACE reads, holding one entry per CDR3 protein. Among about 350,000 distinct CDR3 sequences, roughly 7.5% were seen once, and the ten largest hold under 20%. The input for sequencing was PBMCs, taken 35 to 50 days after the first yellow fever vaccination. The receptor set was obtained from a man between 18 and 35 years old who received the YFV17D yellow fever vaccine.

The table lists this clonotype with many counts. The genes are TRBV4-2 and TRBJ2-5; TRBD1 matches 7 bases. V trimming: 4 bases; J trimming: 0 bases; junction bases outside the gene matches: 8. Germline loops: CDR1 LGHNA, CDR2 YNFKEQ. CDR3 length: 16 amino acids. The DNA for the CDR3 is TGTGCCAGCAGCCCCACGCCCGGGACAGACCAAGAGACCCAGTACTTC. This translates into CASSPTPGTDQETQYF.

This clonotype was counted ten times or more. The rearrangement joins TRBV5-1 to TRBJ2-5, with 11 bases that match TRBD2. Germline CDR1 and CDR2: SGHRS and YFSETQ. J lost 4 bases, V lost 0 bases, and 5 bases had no gene match. The CDR3 runs to 16 residues. The CDR3, as DNA: TGCGCCAGCAGCTTGGCCCGTCTAGCGGGGGGAGAGACCCAGTACTTC. Encoded protein: CASSLARLAGGETQYF.

J is TRBJ2-3 and V is TRBV11-2; no firm D call. There are 13 residues in the CDR3. In germline, CDR1 is SGHAT, CDR2 FQNNGV. V lost 0 bases and J lost 8, with 9 bases in between. CDR3: CASSLDSRRTQYF. As DNA, the CDR3 is TGTGCCAGCAGCTTAGACAGTCGCCGTACGCAGTATTTT.

CDR3 loop: CASSLGLSLAEAFF. CDR3 nucleotide sequence: TGCGCCAGCAGCTTGGGACTGAGCTTGGCTGAAGCTTTCTTT. V gene TRBV5-1 combines with J gene TRBJ1-1, with D hard to call. Germline values: CDR1 SGHRS, CDR2 YFSETQ. Trimming shortened V by 0 bases and J by 6 bases, and 12 bases separated the two germline ends. The CDR3 is 14 amino acids.

This clonotype was recorded a few times. The V call is TRBV6-1, the J call TRBJ1-2; 10 bases are a match to TRBD1. CDR1 MNHNS and CDR2 SASEGT come from the germline V gene. This CDR3 spans 13 amino acids. V was clipped by 6 bases and J by 8 bases; unmatched bases: 6. CDR3 residues: CASRRGTGAGYTF. CDR3 nucleotide sequence: TGTGCCAGCAGACGAGGGACAGGGGCGGGCTACACCTTC.

A few counts support this clonotype. The V and J genes are TRBV25-1 and TRBJ1-2, with 8 bases identical to TRBD1. The CDR3 runs to 14 residues. The V and J ends lost 5 bases and 3 bases, in that order; junction bases with no gene match: 5. CDR1 MGHDK and CDR2 SYGVNS come from the germline V gene. The CDR3 protein is CASSRQGPYYGYTF. CDR3 nucleotide sequence: TGTGCCAGCAGTAGACAGGGGCCCTACTATGGCTACACCTTC.

The rearrangement links TRBV12-3 or TRBV12-4 to TRBJ1-5; no reliable D call. The CDR3 consists of 15 residues. Trimming cost V 3 bases and J 3 bases, with 12 bases left between them. The CDR3 bases are TGTGCCAGCAGTTTTGGTTTTACAAACAATCAGCCCCAGCATTTT. It translates to CASSFGFTNNQPQHF.

The table lists this clonotype with many counts. The chain uses TRBV19 and TRBJ2-3; 9 positions match TRBD1. The CDR3 is made up of 18 amino acids. Losses at the gene ends were 5 bases for V and 3 bases for J; bases not matched to a gene: 15. Germline-derived CDR1 and CDR2 are LNHDA and SQIVND (reference sequence). CDR3 loop: CASSRQESTGGSTDTQYF. As DNA, the CDR3 is TGTGCCAGTAGTCGTCAAGAATCGACAGGGGGTAGTACAGATACGCAGTATTTT.